This TCR beta chain was recovered during a study of CXCR3-negative and CXCR3-positive naive CD8 T cells. The CDR3 has 16 residues. CDR1 and CDR2 from the germline V gene are SGHAT and FQNNGV. Concerning this clonotype itself: Its target is not known.

Study-level findings and limits: Naive subsets displayed similar surface CD5, and TCR strength was inferred from TRB CDR3 properties. The study found comparably high diversity in both naive subsets and much lower diversity in memory CD8+ cells. Higher TRB CDR3 hydrophobicity marked CXCR3-positive naive cells relative to CXCR3-negative naive cells.

The TRB cDNA libraries were prepared by 5' RACE with UMI labels. TCRdb reprocessed the 5' RACE reads and keeps a single row for each CDR3 protein, giving no DNA. This repertoire comprises around 140,000 distinct CDR3 sequences; its ten largest clones make up around 0.5%. Input material: naive CXCR3- CD8+ T cells from blood. Subset meaning: CD45RO-CCR7+CD27+CD95- naive CD8+ T cells lacking CXCR3 (TNR3-). The V call is TRBV11-2, the J call TRBJ2-1; lacking DNA, the TRBD1 call made by TCRdb goes unchecked. The receptor was derived from a human donor in good health. Some clones in this sample may be carry-over from other donors' samples. CDR3 in amino acids: CASSSAGDTPYNEQFF. The full variable domain, completed using reference TRBV11-2 and TRBJ2-1, is EAGVAQSPRYKIIEKRQSVAFWCNPISGHATLYWYQQILGQGPKLLIQFQNNGVVDDSQLPKDRFSAERLKGVDSTLKIQPAKLEDSAVYLCASSSAGDTPYNEQFFGPGTRLTVL.